This section outlines one T cell receptor beta chain sequence together with its context. What it binds is unknown. The data originate from a study of identical twins. Study results and caveats: Among beta out-of-frame sequences, excess sharing between twins appeared weaker. Cord blood beta clonotypes that were abundant carried fewer insertions, and memory repertoires showed no such trend. Invariant MAIT and iNKT cells are populations that could partly confound zero-insertion analyses.

After template switching added a universal primer site, the resulting cDNA carried unique molecular identifiers. TCRdb re-called the 5' RACE reads with MiXCR, one entry per CDR3 protein. The table records 570,000 or so distinct CDR3 sequences, nearly 10% of them present only once. The junction had 2 bases not matched to a gene; V was cut back by 8 bases and J by 0 bases. CDR3 length: 15 residues. Per the germline V gene, CDR1 is MDHEN and CDR2 is SYDVKM. This sample also belongs to another study, concerning yellow fever vaccine responses in identical twins.

The sequence came from a young woman in good health. The chain employs TRBV28 and TRBJ2-4; TRBD1 aligns across 12 bases. The specimen sequenced was PBMCs. CDR3 loop: CASGTGGLAKNIQYF. As DNA, the CDR3 is TGTGCCAGCGGGACAGGGGGCTTAGCCAAAAACATTCAGTACTTC.